One TCR beta chain is described in this entry. Germline CDR1 is MGHRA and CDR2 is YSYEKL. The CDR3 sequence is 17 residues long. J was trimmed by 2 bases and V by 8 bases; bases with no gene match: 13. The data originate from a study of CD8+ T cells in alopecia areata. Specified treatment: oral pan-JAK inhibitor, 5-10 mg twice daily. In each case, RNA was isolated and then reverse transcribed into cDNA as the sequencing template. Assay used: immunoSEQ multiplex PCR; TCRdb lists only in-frame clones, some missing. Of more than 95,000 clones listed, 61% are singletons. The source material was CD4+ T cells sorted from blood, sampled at week 4, from a patient treated with tofacitinib. The chain joins TRBV4-1 to TRBJ2-5; TRBD2 aligns across 11 bases. The clonotype originates from a human donor with alopecia areata. The CDR3 here is CASGGKVTSGRQETQYF. As DNA, the CDR3 is TGCGCCAGCGGGGGGAAGGTTACTAGCGGGAGACAAGAGACCCAGTACTTC.